The table lists the clone carrying this TCR beta chain with many counts. Its target is not known. Per germline, CDR1 SGHDN and CDR2 FVKESK. The CDR3 has 14 residues. V shed 4 bases, J shed 4 bases, and the junction held 4 bases outside the gene matches. Averaging roughly 100 mL, one heparinised blood draw was given by each donor. The sample originates from a study of beta chain features in type 1 diabetes. Findings and limits, study-wide: VDJ junctions in type 1 diabetes patients carried more deletions and fewer insertions. Moderate yet significant TCRB CDR3 shortening was seen in Type 1 diabetes patients in all four CD4+ subsets.

TCRB transcripts that were expressed got sequenced, as all of the isolated RNA had been reverse transcribed. The assay was immunoSEQ multiplex PCR, and TCRdb's table has in-frame clones only and misses some. Of approximately 170,000 clones listed, around 8% are singletons. This rearrangement joins TRBV14 to TRBJ1-2, with TRBD1 identical over 9 bases. Sequencing was performed on central memory CD4+ T cells from blood. The receptor's source is a woman aged 35 to 49 with type 1 diabetes. The CDR3 spells CASSRDRASYGYTF. The CDR3 DNA is TGTGCCAGCAGCCGGGACAGGGCGAGCTATGGCTACACCTTC.